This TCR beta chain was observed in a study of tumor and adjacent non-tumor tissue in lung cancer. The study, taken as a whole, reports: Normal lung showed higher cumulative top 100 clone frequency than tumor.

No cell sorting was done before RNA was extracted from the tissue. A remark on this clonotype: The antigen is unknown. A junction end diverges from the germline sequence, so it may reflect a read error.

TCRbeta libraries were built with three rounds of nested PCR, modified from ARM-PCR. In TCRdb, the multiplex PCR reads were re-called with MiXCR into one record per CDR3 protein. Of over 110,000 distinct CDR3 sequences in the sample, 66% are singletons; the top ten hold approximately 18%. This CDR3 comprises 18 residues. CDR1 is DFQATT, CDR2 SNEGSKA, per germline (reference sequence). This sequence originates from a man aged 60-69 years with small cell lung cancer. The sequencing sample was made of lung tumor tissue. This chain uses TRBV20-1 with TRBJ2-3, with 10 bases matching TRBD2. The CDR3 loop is CSAIKLAGFGGHPDAQYF. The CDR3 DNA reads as TGCAGTGCTATAAAACTAGCGGGATTTGGGGGGCACCCAGATGCGCAGTACTTT.